The clone carrying this T cell receptor (beta chain) was recorded only once. This entry belongs to a study of T cell changes during pregnancy in multiple sclerosis. Here immunoSEQ multiplex PCR was the method, and the copy in TCRdb shows in-frame clones only, minus some. Of over 30,000 clones listed, around 90% are singletons. Germline V gives CDR1 GTSNPN, CDR2 SVGIG (reference sequence). V dropped 4 bases and J dropped 0 bases, with 16 bases sitting between them. The CDR3 totals 16 residues. V is TRBV30 and J is TRBJ1-5, with D unclear. Sequencing used CD4+ T cells from peripheral blood mononuclear cells, obtained in the third trimester of pregnancy. The clonotype originates from a female donor in good health, enrolled as a control in a pregnancy study. This CDR3 reads CAWILSRVPSNQPQHF. The CDR3 DNA follows: TGTGCCTGGATTTTATCCCGGGTTCCTAGCAATCAGCCCCAGCATTTT. The variable domain in full, with the rest retrieved from reference TRBV30 and TRBJ1-5, is SQTIHQWPATLVQPVGSPLSLECTVEGTSNPNLYWYRQAAGRGLQLLFYSVGIGQISSEVPQNLSASRPQDRQFILSSKKLLLSDSGFYLCAWILSRVPSNQPQHFGDGTRLSIL.